The next 27 T cell receptor beta chains were all read from a single sample in a study of T cell changes during pregnancy in multiple sclerosis. Using immunoSEQ multiplex PCR, the repertoire was profiled, and TCRdb retains in-frame clones only, with some absent. The sample carries some 47,000 clones, about 90% recorded once. The sequencing used peripheral blood, collected in the first trimester of pregnancy. Receptor source: a female donor with multiple sclerosis, enrolled in a pregnancy study.

In nucleotides, the CDR3 is TGTGCCAGCAGTTACGGGGGGAAGGGCTACACCTTC. Translated, it gives CASSYGGKGYTF. The chain has TRBV6-5 and TRBJ1-2; D might be TRBD1 (5 bases). The germline V and J ends were trimmed by 2 bases and 8 bases, with 9 bases remaining between them. The CDR3 sequence is 12 residues long. The germline V gene encodes CDR1 MNHEY and CDR2 SVGAGI.

This chain joins TRBV10-1 and TRBJ2-2, with TRBD1 as a possible D gene (5 bases). Germline CDR1 WNHNN, CDR2 SYGVQD (reference sequence). This CDR3 is 17 amino acids long. V was pared by 2 bases and J by 1 base, with 14 bases between. The CDR3 DNA sequence: TGCGCCAGCAGTGAGAAGTCAGGGATCGTGAACACCGGGGAGCTGTTTTTT. Translating gives CASSEKSGIVNTGELFF.

J is TRBJ2-5 and V is TRBV5-6; a possible D gene is TRBD1 (6 bases). The CDR3 is made up of 13 amino acids. From germline, CDR1 is SGHDT and CDR2 YYEEEE. The germline V and J ends were trimmed by 2 bases and 1 base, with 6 bases remaining between them. This CDR3 reads CASSLQGQETQYF. The DNA for the CDR3 is TGTGCCAGCAGCTTACAGGGCCAAGAGACCCAGTACTTC.

Only one count was recorded for this clone. The chain is built from TRBV4-2 and TRBJ2-1; 10 bases agree with TRBD2. Germline assignment: CDR1 LGHNA and CDR2 YNFKEQ. The V and J ends lost 0 bases and 10 bases, in that order; junction bases with no gene match: 9. There are 16 residues in the CDR3. CDR3: CASSQEGSGGALEQFF. The CDR3 region has the DNA TGTGCCAGCAGCCAAGAAGGGAGCGGGGGGGCGTTGGAGCAGTTCTTC.

V is TRBV9 and J is TRBJ1-1; the D gene is possibly TRBD1 (5 bases). CDR3 length: 15 residues. The germline V and J ends were trimmed by 1 base and 2 bases, with 12 bases remaining between them. The germline gives CDR1 SGDLS, CDR2 YYNGEE. The CDR3, as DNA: TGTGCCAGCAGCGTATCAGGGTCCCTAAACACTGAAGCTTTCTTT. Residues: CASSVSGSLNTEAFF.

The DNA for the CDR3 is TGCGCCAGCAGCTTTTCTGGTGGCGGGGGGGCCGGAGAGACCCAGTACTTC. Protein sequence: CASSFSGGGGAGETQYF. The chain joins TRBV5-1 to TRBJ2-5; 9 bases fit TRBD2. V was pared by 2 bases and J by 4 bases, with 12 bases of the junction left unmatched. The germline V gene encodes CDR1 SGHRS and CDR2 YFSETQ. CDR3 length: 17 residues.

The chain links TRBV7-2 to TRBJ2-3; the match to TRBD2 covers 8 bases. Unmatched junction bases numbered 14, after V lost 3 bases and J lost 6 bases. In germline, CDR1 is SGHTA, CDR2 FQGNSA. CDR3 length: 17 residues. CDR3 sequence reads: CASSFLGGAVIEDTQYF. The CDR3 coding sequence is TGTGCCAGCAGCTTCCTCGGGGGGGCCGTGATAGAGGATACGCAGTATTTT.

The chain has TRBV5-1 and TRBJ2-3; 7 bases map to TRBD2. This CDR3 contains 16 residues. Germline loops: CDR1 SGHRS, CDR2 YFSETQ. Trimming took 0 bases from V and 2 from J; bases not matched to a gene: 6. In nucleotides, the CDR3 is TGCGCCAGCAGCTTGGAGCGGGGTTGGGCCACAGATACGCAGTATTTT. Residues: CASSLERGWATDTQYF.

The chain employs TRBV30 and TRBJ2-5; D is possibly TRBD2 (5 bases). Trimming took off 5 bases at V and 4 bases at J, with 14 bases between the two ends. The CDR3 sequence is 13 residues long. Germline V CDR1 and CDR2: GTSNPN, SVGIG (reference sequence). The CDR3 sequence: CAWSPPEGETQYF. CDR3 nucleotide sequence: TGTGCCTGGTCCCCTCCCGAGGGAGAGACCCAGTACTTC.

This clone was seen a few times. Here the CDR3 DNA reads TGCGCCAGCAGCTTTGGAGGGGGCGACAGTCAGCCCCAGCATTTT. Its protein is CASSFGGGDSQPQHF. This chain joins TRBV5-1 and TRBJ1-5, with 7 positions matching TRBD1. Trimming took 2 bases from V and 6 from J; bases not matched to a gene: 8. This CDR3 has 15 amino acids. Germline values: CDR1 SGHRS, CDR2 YFSETQ.

The chain employs TRBV19 and TRBJ1-2; D unresolved. Germline-derived CDR1 and CDR2 are LNHDA and SQIVND (reference sequence). Trimming left V 8 bases short and J 5 bases short, with 12 bases between. This CDR3 is built from 12 residues. Written as DNA, the CDR3 is TGTGCCAGTCTCGGACTAGGGTATGGCTACACCTTC. This gives the protein CASLGLGYGYTF.

The rearrangement links TRBV29-1 to TRBJ2-3; TRBD2 aligns across 8 bases. CDR3 length: 16 residues. V gave up 6 bases and J gave up 2 bases; unmatched junction bases: 13. Germline V gene lookup returns CDR1 SQVTM and CDR2 ANQGSEA. Here the CDR3 DNA reads TGCAGCGTGGTATCCTGGGCGGGGGGTCTCACAGATACGCAGTATTTT. Protein sequence: CSVVSWAGGLTDTQYF.

The chain combines TRBV6-1 with TRBJ1-1; D is ambiguous. The V end lost 4 bases, the J end lost 7 bases, and 16 bases lay between the germline ends. The CDR3 is made up of 14 amino acids. CDR1 and CDR2 (germline): MNHNS, SASEGT. CDR3 DNA sequence: TGTGCCAGCAGTGCCGTGGGAGGACTGGATGAAGCTTTCTTT. Translating it yields CASSAVGGLDEAFF.

This rearrangement joins TRBV5-1 to TRBJ1-2; D not resolved. V lost 0 bases to trimming and J lost 1 base, with 7 bases between them. Germline CDR1 reads SGHRS; CDR2 reads YFSETQ. The CDR3 sequence is 14 residues long. This CDR3 is CASSLAGINYGYTF. The CDR3 DNA sequence: TGCGCCAGCAGCTTGGCGGGGATTAACTATGGCTACACCTTC.

The CDR3 sequence: CASSNAGDSEQFF. The CDR3 DNA is TGTGCCAGCAGCAACGCAGGGGACAGTGAGCAGTTCTTC. The rearrangement links TRBV21-1 to TRBJ2-1; TRBD1, the D gene given by the table, was not confirmed from the DNA. TRBV21-1 is termed a pseudogene. The CDR3 spans 13 residues.

The table lists this clone with a count of one. Other DNA sequences in the sample encode the same CDR3. The chain has TRBV30 and TRBJ2-7; 9 bases are a match to TRBD2. With V trimmed by 2 bases and J by 7 bases, 3 bases remained unmatched. The CDR3 extends over 12 amino acids. Germline V gene sequence: CDR1 GTSNPN, CDR2 SVGIG (reference sequence). The CDR3 DNA reads as TGTGCCTGGAGTAGAGGACTAGCGGAGCAGTACTTC. Its protein is CAWSRGLAEQYF.

The rearrangement links TRBV29-1 to TRBJ2-7, with 9 bases that match TRBD1. This CDR3 is built from 13 residues. The V gene end was trimmed by 2 bases and the J gene end by 3 bases; junction bases not matched to a gene: 2. Germline V gene lookup returns CDR1 SQVTM and CDR2 ANQGSEA. For the CDR3, the DNA is TGCAGCGTTGAACCGGGACAGGGCTACGAGCAGTACTTC. This codes for CSVEPGQGYEQYF.

The CDR3 DNA is TGTGCCAGCAGCTTAGGTGCGGGCTACACAGATACGCAGTATTTT. It translates to CASSLGAGYTDTQYF. The genes are TRBV7-8 and TRBJ2-3; D might be TRBD2 (5 bases). Germline CDR1 is SGHVS and CDR2 is FQNEAQ. The CDR3 extends over 15 amino acids. The V end was cut by 1 base, the J end by 2 bases, with 10 bases between.

The chain joins TRBV5-1 to TRBJ2-2; D is possibly TRBD1 (5 bases). The CDR3 has 16 residues. Looked up from germline, CDR1 is SGHRS and CDR2 is YFSETQ. V dropped 4 bases and J dropped 7 bases, with 20 bases sitting between them. The CDR3 spells CASSDEPGFVGGELFF. Written as DNA, the CDR3 is TGCGCCAGCAGCGATGAACCAGGGTTTGTCGGCGGGGAGCTGTTTTTT. The entire variable domain, with the rest obtained from reference TRBV5-1 and TRBJ2-2, is as follows: KAGVTQTPRYLIKTRGQQVTLSCSPISGHRSVSWYQQTPGQGLQFLFEYFSETQRNKGNFPGRFSGRQFSNSRSEMNVSTLELGDSALYLCASSDEPGFVGGELFFGEGSRLTVL.

This clone appeared once. V gene TRBV11-2 combines with J gene TRBJ2-1; 7 nucleotides align to TRBD1. After removal of 3 bases from V and 10 bases from J, the junction contained 6 bases not matched to a gene. The CDR3 spans 13 residues. Germline CDR1 SGHAT, CDR2 FQNNGV. The CDR3 is CASSLGQFGEQFF. The CDR3 DNA follows: TGTGCCAGCAGCTTGGGACAGTTTGGCGAGCAGTTCTTC.

The rearrangement uses TRBV5-1 and TRBJ1-3; 9 bases are shared with TRBD1. The germline V gene encodes CDR1 SGHRS and CDR2 YFSETQ. The J segment lost 4 bases and the V segment lost 4 bases, leaving 3 bases of the junction unmatched. The CDR3 runs 14 residues. The CDR3 coding sequence is TGCGCCAGCAGCCTTGGGACAGGGGGAAACACCATATATTTT. It specifies CASSLGTGGNTIYF.

V is TRBV7-9 and J is TRBJ2-3; 9 bases line up with TRBD2. Germline CDR1 reads SEHNR; CDR2 reads FQNEAQ (reference sequence). The V gene end was trimmed by 8 bases and the J gene end by 5 bases; junction bases not matched to a gene: 11. The CDR3 loop spans 15 amino acids. DNA for the CDR3: TGTGCCAGCTTAGATCAGCGGGGGGCTGGAGATACGCAGTATTTT. Its translation: CASLDQRGAGDTQYF. The variable domain in full, with the rest retrieved from reference TRBV7-9 and TRBJ2-3, is DTGVSQNPRHKITKRGQNVTFRCDPISEHNRLYWYRQTLGQGPEFLTYFQNEAQLEKSRLLSDRFSAERPKGSFSTLEIQRTEQGDSAMYLCASLDQRGAGDTQYFGPGTRLTVL.

J is TRBJ1-1 and V is TRBV6-5, with 7 positions matching TRBD1. CDR1 is MNHEY and CDR2 is SVGAGI in the germline V gene. V lost 5 bases and J lost 8; bases outside the gene matches: 5. CDR3 length equals 12 residues. CDR3 coding DNA: TGTGCCAGCAGTACCGGGACAGCCGAAGCTTTCTTT. Residues: CASSTGTAEAFF.

The chain is built from TRBV27 and TRBJ1-6; maybe TRBD1 (5 bases). Germline V CDR1 and CDR2: MNHEY, SMNVEV (reference sequence). This CDR3 is built from 13 residues. The ends were cut back, 1 base at V and 10 bases at J, with 8 bases in the middle. CDR3 DNA sequence: TGTGCCAGCAGTTTATTCAGGGAATCACCCCTCCACTTT. It is translated as CASSLFRESPLHF.

CDR3 protein: CAIRGQGKDEQYF. The CDR3 DNA reads as TGTGCCATCAGGGGACAGGGTAAGGACGAGCAGTACTTC. This sequence joins TRBV10-3 and TRBJ2-7, with 9 positions matching TRBD1. J gave up 5 bases and V 6 bases, and 5 bases lay outside the gene matches. Germline CDR1 reads ENHRY; CDR2 reads SYGVKD. The CDR3 totals 13 residues.

The chain employs TRBV29-1 and TRBJ2-2; D is unresolved. This CDR3 has 13 residues. Germline V gene lookup returns CDR1 SQVTM and CDR2 ANQGSEA. Trimming took 2 bases from V and 4 from J, leaving 8 bases between them. Written as DNA, the CDR3 is TGCAGCGTTGAAAAACAGCCCACCGGGGAGCTGTTTTTT. This encodes CSVEKQPTGELFF.

The chain combines TRBV30 with TRBJ1-4, with D unresolved. This CDR3 is 14 amino acids long. With 3 bases removed from V and 7 bases from J, the gap between germline ends came to 15 bases. Germline CDR1 is GTSNPN and CDR2 is SVGIG (reference sequence). The CDR3 is CAWSYGRSGEKLFF. In DNA form, the CDR3 reads TGTGCCTGGAGCTACGGGAGGTCAGGTGAAAAACTGTTTTTT. Full variable domain (rest looked up from reference TRBV30 and TRBJ1-4): SQTIHQWPATLVQPVGSPLSLECTVEGTSNPNLYWYRQAAGRGLQLLFYSVGIGQISSEVPQNLSASRPQDRQFILSSKKLLLSDSGFYLCAWSYGRSGEKLFFGSGTQLSVL.